These 18 T cell receptor beta chains originate from one sample sequenced in a study of post-analysis software for immune sequencing data. These TCRs' antigens remain unknown. cDNA libraries of TCR beta carried unique molecular identifiers. TCRdb reprocessed the PCR reads via MiXCR and lists one record per CDR3 protein. The sample lists about 680,000 distinct CDR3 sequences; about 60% were seen once. Study-level results: Elevated frequency relative to controls characterized 4 or 5 TRBV segments in patients, TRBV5-6, TRBV5-1 and TRBV20-1 among them.

Sequencing was performed on blood. These receptors all stem from a girl aged 2-10 years with multiple sclerosis.

In this sample, this clonotype turned up a few times. This chain links TRBV5-1 with TRBJ2-3; D ambiguous. V was trimmed by 3 bases and J by 5 bases, leaving 13 bases between them. This CDR3 has 14 amino acids. Germline V gene data show CDR1 as SGHRS and CDR2 as YFSETQ. CDR3 region: CASSYRPGRDTQYF. The CDR3 bases are TGCGCCAGCAGCTATAGACCCGGACGAGATACGCAGTATTTT. Complete variable domain (other parts from reference TRBV5-1 and TRBJ2-3): KAGVTQTPRYLIKTRGQQVTLSCSPISGHRSVSWYQQTPGQGLQFLFEYFSETQRNKGNFPGRFSGRQFSNSRSEMNVSTLELGDSALYLCASSYRPGRDTQYFGPGTRLTVL.

The chain recombines TRBV5-1 with TRBJ2-1; D possibly matches TRBD1 or TRBD2 (5 bases each). CDR1 SGHRS and CDR2 YFSETQ come from the germline V gene. The CDR3 length is 16 residues. V lost 4 bases and J 0 bases, leaving 14 bases between the germline ends. CDR3 in amino acids: CASSLWDVSSYNEQFF. DNA for the CDR3: TGCGCCAGCAGCCTCTGGGACGTGAGCTCCTACAATGAGCAGTTCTTC.

Remarks on this clonotype: This is likely a read error, given that the CDR3 carries no conserved phenylalanine or tryptophan at its end. V usage is TRBV5-1 and J usage is TRBJ2-1; maybe TRBD2 (5 bases). The CDR3 covers 14 residues. V was pared by 4 bases and J by 4 bases, with 12 bases between. CDR1 SGHRS and CDR2 YFSETQ come from the germline V gene. This chain's CDR3 is CASSLPGRYNEQFV. CDR3 DNA sequence: TGCGCCAGCAGCCTCCCTGGGAGATACAATGAGCAGTTCGTC.

In this sample, this clonotype turned up a few times. The chain is built from TRBV5-1 and TRBJ2-5; D gene unclear. Germline V gene lookup returns CDR1 SGHRS and CDR2 YFSETQ. Trimming took 9 bases from V and 5 from J, leaving 20 bases between them. This CDR3 region has 14 residues. CDR3 region: CATTFGPPQETQYF. In DNA, the CDR3 is TGCGCCACAACCTTCGGGCCCCCACAGGAGACCCAGTACTTC.

The table lists this clonotype with a few counts. This sequence joins TRBV4-1 and TRBJ2-3; 12 bases match TRBD2. V shed 4 bases and J 9 bases; nucleotides not matched to a gene: 5. The germline gives CDR1 MGHRA, CDR2 YSYEKL. The CDR3 has 14 amino acids. The CDR3 region has the DNA TGCGCCAGCAGCCGACTAGCGGGAGCAGGGACGCAGTATTTT. Its translation: CASSRLAGAGTQYF.

The V call is TRBV11-3, the J call TRBJ1-2; a possible D gene is TRBD1 (5 bases). CDR3 length: 15 residues. Trimming left V 4 bases short and J 0 bases short, with 12 bases between. Germline V gene data show CDR1 as SGHNT and CDR2 as YENEEA. The CDR3 is CASSSRQSPNYGYTF. The CDR3 DNA reads TGTGCCAGCAGCTCCCGACAGAGTCCTAACTATGGCTACACCTTC.

The genes are TRBV5-1 and TRBJ2-1; 7 nucleotides line up with TRBD2. This CDR3 has 14 amino acids. Germline CDR1 and CDR2: SGHRS and YFSETQ. V was clipped by 3 bases and J by 3 bases; unmatched bases: 3. The CDR3 sequence is CASSSRDYYNEQFF. In nucleotides, the CDR3 is TGCGCCAGCAGCTCTCGGGACTACTACAATGAGCAGTTCTTC.

The CDR3 loop reads CASTDRTGTGQETQYF. CDR3 DNA sequence: TGCGCCAGCACCGACAGGACAGGGACGGGGCAAGAGACCCAGTACTTC. The chain joins TRBV10-2 to TRBJ2-5; 8 bases map to TRBD1. Germline trimming cut 7 bases from V and 2 bases from J; bases unmatched to any gene: 12. Per germline, CDR1 WSHSY and CDR2 SAAADI. The CDR3 is 16 residues long.

V gene TRBV12-3 or TRBV12-4 combines with J gene TRBJ2-3; D ambiguous. V was clipped by 1 base and J by 2 bases, with 13 bases between them. The CDR3 runs 16 residues. CDR3 region: CASSLGVTDITDTQYF. The DNA for the CDR3 is TGTGCCAGCAGTTTAGGGGTCACCGACATCACAGATACGCAGTATTTT.

This clonotype was counted a few times. The chain has TRBV9 and TRBJ1-1; D may be TRBD1 (5 bases). There are 15 residues in the CDR3. Germline V gene data show CDR1 as SGDLS and CDR2 as YYNGEE. V was shortened by 4 bases and J by 4 bases, with 17 bases between the two germline ends. CDR3 bases: TGTGCCAGCAGCCCGACGGCCGGGGGGAGCACTGAAGCTTTCTTT. Protein: CASSPTAGGSTEAFF. The full variable domain, its missing parts supplied by reference TRBV9 and TRBJ1-1, is DSGVTQTPKHLITATGQRVTLRCSPRSGDLSVYWYQQSLDQGLQFLIQYYNGEERAKGNILERFSAQQFPDLHSELNLSSLELGDSALYFCASSPTAGGSTEAFFGQGTRLTVV.

This chain links TRBV6-5 with TRBJ2-6, with TRBD1 matching over 10 bases. From germline, CDR1 is MNHEY and CDR2 SVGAGI. The CDR3 is made up of 17 amino acids. The V segment lost 4 bases and the J segment 1 base; nucleotides outside the gene matches: 4. CDR3 in amino acids: CASSLDRGKSGANVLTF. DNA of the CDR3: TGTGCCAGCAGTTTGGACAGGGGGAAGTCTGGGGCCAACGTCCTGACTTTC.

In its sample, this clonotype was seen a few times. This chain's CDR3 is CASSQVDLGFSYNEQFF. The CDR3 nucleotides read TGCGCCAGCAGCCAAGTCGATTTAGGCTTCTCCTACAATGAGCAGTTCTTC. The chain uses TRBV4-1 and TRBJ2-1; no definite D call. The CDR3 has 17 residues. V lost 1 base and J lost 0, with 13 bases in between. Germline V gene data show CDR1 as MGHRA and CDR2 as YSYEKL.

The chain uses TRBV10-3 and TRBJ1-1; the D is unclear. V was clipped by 4 bases and J by 7 bases, with 10 bases between them. CDR1 is ENHRY and CDR2 is SYGVKD in the germline V gene. This CDR3 has 12 amino acids. CDR3 DNA sequence: TGTGCCATCAGTGTTCTAGGTCTTGAAGCTTTCTTT. It specifies CAISVLGLEAFF.

The chain links TRBV21-1 to TRBJ2-7. TRBV21-1 is labeled a pseudogene. The CDR3 has 15 residues. CDR3 in DNA: TGTGCCAGCAGCAAAGTTAGGGTAGGATCCTACGAGCAGTACTTC. Its translation is CASSKVRVGSYEQYF.

V and J are TRBV7-8 and TRBJ1-5; 7 positions agree with TRBD1. With V trimmed by 5 bases and J by 5 bases, 12 bases remained unmatched. CDR3 length: 16 residues. Germline CDR1 is SGHVS and CDR2 is FQNEAQ. The DNA of the CDR3 is TGTGCCAGCAGCCAACGATCAAGGCAGGGGGATCAGCCCCAGCATTTT. Translation: CASSQRSRQGDQPQHF.

The rearrangement joins TRBV5-1 to TRBJ2-5, with D perhaps matching TRBD2 (6 bases). Judging by the DNA end, TRBJ2-7 fits better; the J call may be wrong. Germline V gene lookup returns CDR1 SGHRS and CDR2 YFSETQ. The CDR3 runs to 13 residues. The CDR3 spells CASSWTTGDEQYF. The CDR3 nucleotides are TGCGCCAGCAGCTGGACTACCGGGGACGAGCAGTACTTC.

V and J are TRBV5-1 and TRBJ2-1; D remains ambiguous. The CDR3 runs to 16 residues. The V end was cut by 4 bases, the J end by 8 bases, with 22 bases between. Germline CDR1 and CDR2: SGHRS and YFSETQ. CDR3 bases: TGCGCCAGCAGCCCTCTCCTGACTGGCGGATCCCATGAGCAGTTCTTC. It yields the protein CASSPLLTGGSHEQFF.

The chain has TRBV10-3 and TRBJ2-1; D gene uncertain. Germline loops: CDR1 ENHRY, CDR2 SYGVKD. Trimming stripped 8 bases from V and 4 bases from J, with 9 bases between. The CDR3 consists of 12 residues. The CDR3 nucleotides are TGTGCCATCGCCGAGCGATACAATGAGCAGTTCTTC. This translates into CAIAERYNEQFF.